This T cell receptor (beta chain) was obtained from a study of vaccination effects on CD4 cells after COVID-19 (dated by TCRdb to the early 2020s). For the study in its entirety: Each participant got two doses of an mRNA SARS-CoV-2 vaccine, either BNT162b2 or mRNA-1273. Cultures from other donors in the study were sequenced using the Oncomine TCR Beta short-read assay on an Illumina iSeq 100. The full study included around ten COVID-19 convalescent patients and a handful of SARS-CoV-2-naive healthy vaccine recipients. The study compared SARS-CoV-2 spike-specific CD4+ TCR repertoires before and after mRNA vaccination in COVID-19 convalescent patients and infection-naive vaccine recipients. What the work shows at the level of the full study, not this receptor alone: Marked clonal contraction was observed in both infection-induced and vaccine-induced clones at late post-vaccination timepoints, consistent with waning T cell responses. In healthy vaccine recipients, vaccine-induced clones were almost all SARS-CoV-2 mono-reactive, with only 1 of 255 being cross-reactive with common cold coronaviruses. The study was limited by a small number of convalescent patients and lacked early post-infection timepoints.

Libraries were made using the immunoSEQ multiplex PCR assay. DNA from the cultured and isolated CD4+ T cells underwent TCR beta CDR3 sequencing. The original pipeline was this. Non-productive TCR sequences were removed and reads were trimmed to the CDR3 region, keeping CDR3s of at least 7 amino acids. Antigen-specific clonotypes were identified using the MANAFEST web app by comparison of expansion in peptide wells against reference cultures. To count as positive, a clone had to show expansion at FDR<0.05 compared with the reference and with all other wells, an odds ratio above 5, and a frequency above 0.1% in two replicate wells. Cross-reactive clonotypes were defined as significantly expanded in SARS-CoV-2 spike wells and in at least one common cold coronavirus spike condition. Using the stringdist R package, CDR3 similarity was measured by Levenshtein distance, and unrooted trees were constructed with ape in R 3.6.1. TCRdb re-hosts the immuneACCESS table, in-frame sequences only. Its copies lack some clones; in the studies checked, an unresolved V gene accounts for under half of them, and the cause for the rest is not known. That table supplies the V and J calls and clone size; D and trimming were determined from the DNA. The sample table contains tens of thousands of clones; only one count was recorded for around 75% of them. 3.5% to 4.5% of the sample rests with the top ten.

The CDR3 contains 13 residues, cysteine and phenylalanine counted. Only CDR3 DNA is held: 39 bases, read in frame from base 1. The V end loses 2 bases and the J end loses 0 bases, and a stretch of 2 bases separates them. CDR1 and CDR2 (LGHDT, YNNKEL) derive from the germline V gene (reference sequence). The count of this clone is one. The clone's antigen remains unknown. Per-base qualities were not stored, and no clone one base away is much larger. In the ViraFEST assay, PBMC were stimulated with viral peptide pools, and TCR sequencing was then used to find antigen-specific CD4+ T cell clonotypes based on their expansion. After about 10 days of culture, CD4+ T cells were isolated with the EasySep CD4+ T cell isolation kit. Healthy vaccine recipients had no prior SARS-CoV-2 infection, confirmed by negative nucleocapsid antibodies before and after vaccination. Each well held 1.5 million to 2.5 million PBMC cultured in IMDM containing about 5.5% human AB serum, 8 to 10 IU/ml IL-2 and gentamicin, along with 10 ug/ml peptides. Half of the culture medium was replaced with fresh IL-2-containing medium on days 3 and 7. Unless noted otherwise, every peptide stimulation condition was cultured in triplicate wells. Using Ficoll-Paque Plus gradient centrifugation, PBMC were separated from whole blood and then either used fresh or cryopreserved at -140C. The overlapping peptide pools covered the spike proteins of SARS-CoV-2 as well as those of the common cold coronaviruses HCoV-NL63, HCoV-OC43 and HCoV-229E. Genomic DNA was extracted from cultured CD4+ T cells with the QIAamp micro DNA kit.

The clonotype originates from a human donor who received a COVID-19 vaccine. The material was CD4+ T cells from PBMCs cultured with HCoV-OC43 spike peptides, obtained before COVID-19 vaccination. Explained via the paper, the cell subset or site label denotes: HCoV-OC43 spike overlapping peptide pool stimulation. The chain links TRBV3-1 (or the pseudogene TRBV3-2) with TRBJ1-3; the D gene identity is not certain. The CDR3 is CASSQLSGNTIYF. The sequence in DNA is TGTGCCAGCAGCCAACTCTCTGGAAACACCATATATTTT.